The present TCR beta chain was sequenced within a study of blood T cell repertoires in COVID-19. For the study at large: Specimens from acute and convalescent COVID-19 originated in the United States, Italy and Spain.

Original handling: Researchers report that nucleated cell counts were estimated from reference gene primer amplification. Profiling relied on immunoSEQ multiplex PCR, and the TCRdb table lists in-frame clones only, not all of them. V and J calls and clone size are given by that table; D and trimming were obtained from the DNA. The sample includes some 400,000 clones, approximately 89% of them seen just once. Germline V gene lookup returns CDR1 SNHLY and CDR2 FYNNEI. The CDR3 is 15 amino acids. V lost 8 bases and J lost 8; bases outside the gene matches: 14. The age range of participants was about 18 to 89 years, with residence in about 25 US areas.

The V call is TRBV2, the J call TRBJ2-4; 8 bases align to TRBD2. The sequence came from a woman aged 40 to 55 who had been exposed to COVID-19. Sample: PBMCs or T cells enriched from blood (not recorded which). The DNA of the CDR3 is TGTGCCAGCGGGGGGCTCAGCGGGAGTATGGACATTCAGTACTTC. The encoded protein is CASGGLSGSMDIQYF.